This T cell receptor beta chain comes out of a study of shared clonotypes between healthy human individuals. Data came from immunoSEQ multiplex PCR; TCRdb stores just in-frame clones and leaves some out. The sample consists of around 1.4 million clones, 98% of them appearing once. This CDR3 spans 12 amino acids. Trimming took off 0 bases at V and 5 bases at J, with 5 bases between the two ends. CDR1 and CDR2 from the germline V gene are ENHRY and SYGVKD. About this clone: Different DNA sequences within this sample yield the same CDR3.

This sequence originates from a man aged 25 to 40 in good health. The sample was naive CD4+ T cells sorted from blood. Subset noted: CD45RA+ positively selected. The J gene is TRBJ2-7, the V gene TRBV10-3; the D gene is possibly TRBD2 (5 bases). DNA for the CDR3: TGTGCCATCAGTGAGTCGAGGGACGAGCAGTACTTC. It encodes CAISESRDEQYF.